This T cell receptor (beta chain) was sequenced in a study of T-cell reconstitution after alpha-beta-depleted transplantation in children. For TCRbeta, the library was prepared with unique molecular identifiers. TCRdb called the PCR reads again in MiXCR, with one record for every CDR3 protein. This sample carries more than 45,000 distinct CDR3 sequences, under 60% of them seen once, and the ten largest clones take around two fifths. Germline V CDR1 and CDR2: LGHNA, YNFKEQ. Deletions cut 0 bases from V and 4 bases from J, with 7 bases between. This CDR3 is 14 amino acids long. The chain employs TRBV4-2 and TRBJ1-5; no reliable D call. The clonotype originates from a boy under three years old with SCID, due to receive a stem cell transplant. The specimen was peripheral blood, collected before TCRalphabeta/CD19-depleted stem cell transplant. The CDR3 nucleotides read TGTGCCAGCAGCCAAGATGTGAATAATCAGCCCCAGCATTTT. This translates into CASSQDVNNQPQHF.